Presented here are 16 T cell receptor beta chains from one specimen sequenced in a study of T cells after yellow fever vaccination. A single record per CDR3 protein comes from TCRdb applying MiXCR to the 5' RACE reads. The sample shows approximately 74,000 distinct CDR3 sequences, more than 5.5% of them seen only once. Source: CD8+ T cells sorted from PBMCs, taken roughly 5 days after the first yellow fever vaccination. The receptor source for this set is a man aged 18 to 35 who received the YFV17D yellow fever vaccine.

This clonotype was recorded many times. The chain carries TRBV7-3 and TRBJ2-1; D not resolved. The length of the CDR3 is 16 residues. CDR1 SGHTA and CDR2 FQGTGA come from the germline V gene. V shed 5 bases and J shed 1 base, with 15 bases lying between them. The CDR3 protein is CASSPSLSPSYNEQFF. In nucleotides, the CDR3 is TGTGCCAGCAGCCCCTCGCTTAGCCCGTCCTACAATGAGCAGTTCTTC.

The chain links TRBV4-3 to TRBJ2-4; 10 nucleotides line up with TRBD1. The V gene end was trimmed by 3 bases and the J gene end by 7 bases; junction bases not matched to a gene: 6. CDR1 and CDR2 from the germline V gene are LGHNA and YSLEER. The CDR3 length is 15 residues. CDR3 residues: CASSQGTGVGNIQYF. CDR3 DNA sequence: TGCGCCAGCAGCCAGGGGACAGGGGTTGGGAACATTCAGTACTTC.

This chain uses TRBV7-6 with TRBJ2-7; D unclear. The CDR3 is 13 residues long. Deletions cut 1 base from V and 3 bases from J, with 7 bases between. The germline V gene encodes CDR1 SGHVS and CDR2 FNYEAQ. In DNA form, the CDR3 reads TGTGCCAGCAGCTTAGGAGCAGTCTACGAGCAGTACGTC. Amino acid sequence: CASSLGAVYEQYV.

V and J are TRBV4-1 and TRBJ2-7, with D perhaps being TRBD1 or TRBD2 (6 bases each). Trimming took 1 base from V and 3 from J, leaving 13 bases between them. This CDR3 has 15 amino acids. CDR1 MGHRA and CDR2 YSYEKL come from the germline V gene. The CDR3 sequence is CASSQVGGSDYEQYF. The CDR3 nucleotides read TGCGCCAGCAGCCAAGTGGGGGGCTCGGACTACGAGCAGTACTTC.

This clonotype was detected many times. This chain joins TRBV4-3 and TRBJ2-7; 9 bases align to TRBD1. CDR1 and CDR2 (germline): LGHNA, YSLEER. The CDR3 consists of 15 residues. The junction had 12 bases not matched to a gene; V was cut back by 8 bases and J by 4 bases. CDR3 residues: CASSLTGGGIYEQYF. CDR3 DNA sequence: TGCGCCAGCTCGTTGACAGGGGGTGGAATATACGAGCAGTACTTC.

The chain employs TRBV29-1 and TRBJ1-1; D gene unclear. The CDR3 runs to 15 residues. Germline V lookup: CDR1 SQVTM, CDR2 ANQGSEA. V was pared by 3 bases and J by 1 base, with 15 bases between. The CDR3 here is CSVDGAEGKNTEAFF. CDR3 in DNA: TGCAGCGTTGACGGAGCGGAGGGCAAGAACACTGAAGCTTTCTTT. Drawing the rest from reference TRBV29-1 and TRBJ1-1, the complete variable domain is SAVISQKPSRDICQRGTSLTIQCQVDSQVTMMFWYRQQPGQSLTLIATANQGSEATYESGFVIDKFPISRPNLTFSTLTVSNMSPEDSSIYLCSVDGAEGKNTEAFFGQGTRLTVV.

This clonotype was detected only a few times. The chain uses TRBV4-1 and TRBJ2-2; 13 bases align to TRBD2. This CDR3 has 18 residues. Germline CDR1 reads MGHRA; CDR2 reads YSYEKL. V lost 3 bases to trimming and J lost 5 bases; unmatched junction nucleotides: 9. CDR3 protein: CASSHPTSGGARTGELFF. CDR3 bases: TGCGCCAGCAGCCACCCCACTAGCGGGGGGGCTAGGACCGGGGAGCTGTTTTTT.

This clonotype was observed a few times. The chain links TRBV6-1 to TRBJ2-3; D might be TRBD1 (5 bases). Trimming pared 6 bases from V and 3 bases from J, leaving 10 bases between. Germline V CDR1 and CDR2: MNHNS, SASEGT. The CDR3 sequence is 13 residues long. The CDR3 sequence: CASRSGLTDTQYF. The CDR3 DNA reads TGTGCCAGCAGGTCAGGGTTGACAGATACGCAGTATTTT.

This clonotype was detected many times. The V call is TRBV28, the J call TRBJ1-1; D gene ambiguous. CDR3 length equals 11 residues. Trimming took off 6 bases at V and 5 bases at J, with 7 bases between the two ends. Germline V lookup: CDR1 MDHEN, CDR2 SYDVKM. CDR3: CASREGTEAFF. The CDR3 DNA follows: TGTGCCAGCAGGGAGGGTACTGAAGCTTTCTTT.

The chain joins TRBV11-2 to TRBJ1-1, with D hard to call. Germline lookup yields CDR1 SGHAT and CDR2 FQNNGV. Trimming pared 8 bases from V and 4 bases from J, leaving 17 bases between. The length of the CDR3 is 14 residues. This CDR3 is CASGLGNWGTEAFF. In DNA form, the CDR3 reads TGTGCCAGCGGTCTGGGGAATTGGGGCACTGAAGCTTTCTTT.

This chain joins TRBV7-6 and TRBJ2-7; TRBD1 is a possible D gene (6 bases). V was cut by 1 base and J by 3 bases, with 13 bases left in between. Germline V gene sequence: CDR1 SGHVS, CDR2 FNYEAQ. The CDR3 has 15 residues. The CDR3 region is CASSLDRDYYYEQYF. The DNA of the CDR3 is TGTGCCAGCAGCTTAGACAGGGATTACTACTACGAGCAGTACTTC.

This clonotype was picked up a small number of times. The genes are TRBV6-5 and TRBJ2-7; D may be TRBD2 (6 bases). Trimming left V 2 bases short and J 2 bases short, with 10 bases between. Germline V gene data show CDR1 as MNHEY and CDR2 as SVGAGI. The CDR3 runs to 14 residues. The CDR3 DNA follows: TGTGCCAGCAGTTACCGCGGGAAAGCCTACGAGCAGTACTTC. It translates to CASSYRGKAYEQYF.

This clonotype came up a few times. The rearrangement links TRBV7-6 to TRBJ2-1, with D perhaps matching TRBD1 (7 bases). Germline V CDR1 and CDR2: SGHVS, FNYEAQ. The CDR3 loop spans 17 amino acids. Trimming removed 1 base at V and 5 bases at J, with 18 bases between. The CDR3 sequence: CASSLEGGRLGNNEQFF. CDR3 sequence (DNA): TGTGCCAGCAGCTTAGAAGGGGGCAGACTAGGAAACAATGAGCAGTTCTTC.

Ten or more counts support this clonotype. The chain combines TRBV6-5 with TRBJ1-1, with D perhaps matching TRBD1 (5 bases). The CDR3 sequence is 12 residues long. The germline CDR1 and CDR2 sequences are MNHEY and SVGAGI. Between the trimmed V and J ends, which lost 2 bases and 4 bases, there was a span of 5 bases. CDR3 in amino acids: CASSYGGTEAFF. The CDR3 region has the DNA TGTGCCAGCAGTTACGGGGGCACTGAAGCTTTCTTT.

This clonotype was seen a few times. The chain links TRBV2 to TRBJ2-5; D uncertain. Germline assignment: CDR1 SNHLY and CDR2 FYNNEI. V was shortened by 4 bases and J by 1 base, with 16 bases between the two germline ends. The CDR3 contains 16 residues. This chain's CDR3 is CASSVPHAGPQETQYF. CDR3 coding DNA: TGTGCCAGCAGTGTCCCGCATGCCGGTCCCCAAGAGACCCAGTACTTC.

This clonotype was seen only a few times. The chain has TRBV6-2 or TRBV6-3 and TRBJ2-3; unclear D gene. Looked up from germline, CDR1 is MNHEY and CDR2 is SVGEGT. The CDR3 covers 15 residues. V was cut by 4 bases and J by 3 bases, with 14 bases left in between. The CDR3 bases are TGTGCCAGCAGTTTACGGATCTCGCCGACAGATACGCAGTATTTT. Translating it yields CASSLRISPTDTQYF.